Presented here are 30 T cell receptor beta chains from one specimen sequenced in a study of shared clonotypes between healthy human individuals. Produced via immunoSEQ multiplex PCR; TCRdb's table is partial and in-frame only. In the table there are 180,000 or so clones, approximately 92% of which are singletons. Sequenced sample: naive CD4+ T cells sorted from blood. Subset reported: CD45RA+ positively selected. The receptors stem from a woman younger than 45 in good health.

This clone was detected only once. This sequence joins TRBV27 and TRBJ2-7, with TRBD2 identical over 10 bases. The V and J ends lost 7 bases and 5 bases, in that order; junction bases with no gene match: 8. CDR1 MNHEY and CDR2 SMNVEV come from the germline V gene (reference sequence). The CDR3 runs to 14 residues. This CDR3 is CASTSLAGQDEQYF. The CDR3, as DNA: TGTGCCAGCACTTCACTAGCGGGACAAGACGAGCAGTACTTC.

The gene calls are TRBV30 and TRBJ1-2; tentative D call: TRBD1 (5 bases). Trimming pared 2 bases from V and 7 bases from J, leaving 17 bases between. The CDR3 is 14 residues long. Germline CDR1 is GTSNPN and CDR2 is SVGIG (reference sequence). The CDR3 loop is CAWSTETPGSGYTF. The CDR3 coding sequence is TGTGCCTGGAGTACCGAAACCCCAGGGAGTGGCTACACCTTC. The full variable domain, with the rest looked up from reference TRBV30 and TRBJ1-2, is SQTIHQWPATLVQPVGSPLSLECTVEGTSNPNLYWYRQAAGRGLQLLFYSVGIGQISSEVPQNLSASRPQDRQFILSSKKLLLSDSGFYLCAWSTETPGSGYTFGSGTRLTVV.

The chain couples TRBV4-2 to TRBJ2-5; TRBD2 might be the D (6 bases). Trimming took off 1 base at V and 1 base at J, with 16 bases between the two ends. Per germline, CDR1 LGHNA and CDR2 YNFKEQ. The CDR3 is made up of 17 amino acids. For the CDR3, the DNA is TGTGCCAGCAGCCAAGTGGGGGGAACTAGAATCCAAGAGACCCAGTACTTC. Amino acids: CASSQVGGTRIQETQYF.

V usage is TRBV9 and J usage is TRBJ2-3, with a possible D match to TRBD1 (6 bases). Germline V gene data show CDR1 as SGDLS and CDR2 as YYNGEE. Deletions cut 3 bases from V and 6 bases from J, with 23 bases between. The CDR3 loop spans 17 amino acids. This CDR3 reads CASSAYPRGAKVDTQYF. The CDR3 DNA follows: TGTGCCAGCAGCGCATATCCCAGGGGAGCGAAAGTGGATACGCAGTATTTT.

This chain connects TRBV30 to TRBJ2-2, with 9 bases lining up with TRBD1. The CDR3 is 13 residues long. Germline V gives CDR1 GTSNPN, CDR2 SVGIG (reference sequence). Trimming removed 7 bases from V and 4 bases from J; junction bases left unmatched: 4. The CDR3, as DNA: TGTGCCTCGACAGGGGGGAGCACCGGGGAGCTGTTTTTT. Residues: CASTGGSTGELFF.

This clone was detected once. The genes are TRBV15 and TRBJ1-4; 9 nucleotides line up with TRBD1. V gave up 3 bases and J gave up 5 bases; unmatched junction bases: 7. CDR1 and CDR2 from the germline V gene are LNHNV and YYDKDF (reference sequence). CDR3 size: 16 residues. CDR3 in DNA: TGTGCCACCAGCAGGGACAGGGACAGGGAGAATGAAAAACTGTTTTTT. This translates into CATSRDRDRENEKLFF.

The J gene is TRBJ1-5, the V gene TRBV4-1; D not resolved. This CDR3 comprises 16 residues. CDR1 and CDR2 (germline): MGHRA, YSYEKL. Trimming shortened V by 0 bases and J by 0 bases, and 9 bases separated the two germline ends. The CDR3 DNA reads TGCGCCAGCAGCCAAGATGCCAGGTATAGCAATCAGCCCCAGCATTTT. Translation: CASSQDARYSNQPQHF.

The chain has TRBV6-6 and TRBJ1-5; D not certain. The CDR3 runs 13 residues. The ends were cut back, 2 bases at V and 1 base at J, with 3 bases in the middle. Looked up from germline, CDR1 is MNHNY and CDR2 is SVGAGI (reference sequence). In DNA form, the CDR3 reads TGTGCCAGCAGTTACGAGAGCAATCAGCCCCAGCATTTT. Translating it yields CASSYESNQPQHF.

J is TRBJ1-2 and V is TRBV30; D is uncertain. In germline, CDR1 is GTSNPN, CDR2 SVGIG (reference sequence). V dropped 0 bases and J dropped 4 bases, with 6 bases sitting between them. The CDR3 covers 12 residues. The DNA of the CDR3 is TGTGCCTGGAGTGTAAACACCTATGGCTACACCTTC. Its translation is CAWSVNTYGYTF. Based on the CDR3 plus reference TRBV30 and TRBJ1-2, the full variable domain is SQTIHQWPATLVQPVGSPLSLECTVEGTSNPNLYWYRQAAGRGLQLLFYSVGIGQISSEVPQNLSASRPQDRQFILSSKKLLLSDSGFYLCAWSVNTYGYTFGSGTRLTVV.

The genes are TRBV28 and TRBJ2-5; D might be TRBD2 (6 bases). V lost 10 bases and J 4 bases, leaving 10 bases between the germline ends. Germline V gives CDR1 MDHEN, CDR2 SYDVKM. This CDR3 contains 11 residues. The CDR3: CATGTGETQYF. CDR3 nucleotides: TGTGCCACCGGGACTGGAGAGACCCAGTACTTC.

This sequence joins TRBV5-6 and TRBJ2-7, with TRBD1 matching 11 bases. The CDR3 is made up of 15 amino acids. Losses at the gene ends were 3 bases for V and 9 bases for J; bases not matched to a gene: 11. Germline V gene lookup returns CDR1 SGHDT and CDR2 YYEEEE. CDR3 DNA sequence: TGTGCCAGCAGCTCTCCGGGACAGGGGGAGAACGGGCAGTACTTC. Translating gives CASSSPGQGENGQYF.

In this sample, this clone turned up once. The genes are TRBV28 and TRBJ2-5; D may match TRBD1 or TRBD2 (5 bases each). The J call may not be correct, given that the DNA end is closer to TRBJ2-7. Per germline, CDR1 MDHEN and CDR2 SYDVKM. This CDR3 comprises 13 residues. The CDR3 DNA reads as TGTGCCAGCAGCTCCGGGACCCGCTACGAGCAGTACTTC. It translates to CASSSGTRYEQYF.

The DNA of the CDR3 is TGTGCCAGCAGTCAAAGACAGGGGATGAACACTGAAGCTTTCTTT. It specifies CASSQRQGMNTEAFF. The chain recombines TRBV6-6 with TRBJ1-1, with 8 bases matching TRBD1. Germline CDR1 is MNHNY and CDR2 is SVGAGI (reference sequence). The CDR3 runs to 15 residues. Trimming removed 5 bases from V and 0 bases from J; junction bases left unmatched: 5.

V is TRBV6-1 and J is TRBJ2-7, with 7 nucleotides matching TRBD2. Germline CDR1 MNHNS, CDR2 SASEGT. The CDR3 sequence is 13 residues long. After removal of 6 bases from V and 4 bases from J, the junction contained 6 bases not matched to a gene. The CDR3 loop reads CASRGVGGYEQYF. As DNA, the CDR3 is TGTGCCAGCAGGGGGGTGGGAGGGTACGAGCAGTACTTC.

The chain is built from TRBV7-9 and TRBJ1-1; 8 bases are a match to TRBD1. Germline V CDR1 and CDR2: SEHNR, FQNEAQ (reference sequence). This CDR3 spans 15 amino acids. The V and J ends lost 4 bases and 0 bases, in that order; junction bases with no gene match: 4. CDR3 coding DNA: TGTGCCAGCAGCTGGGGACAGGCCGTGAACACTGAAGCTTTCTTT. Translation: CASSWGQAVNTEAFF.

This chain joins TRBV29-1 and TRBJ2-5; D unclear. The J call may be incorrect, as the DNA end agrees better with TRBJ2-7. The CDR3 runs to 15 residues. Looked up from germline, CDR1 is SQVTM and CDR2 is ANQGSEA. The CDR3 coding sequence is TGCAGCGTTGATGTCGGGTCTCGGACCTCCTACGAGCAGTACTTC. This encodes CSVDVGSRTSYEQYF.

The gene calls are TRBV2 and TRBJ1-1; D not resolved. Germline CDR1 SNHLY, CDR2 FYNNEI. V lost 8 bases to trimming and J lost 0 bases, with 7 bases between them. CDR3 length equals 12 residues. The CDR3 DNA follows: TGTGCCAGCGGGAAGATGAACACTGAAGCTTTCTTT. Its protein product is CASGKMNTEAFF.

This clone was seen a single time. The genes are TRBV30 and TRBJ1-1; a possible D gene is TRBD1 (6 bases). Trimming removed 4 bases from V and 4 bases from J, with 22 bases in between. The CDR3 contains 16 residues. From germline, CDR1 is GTSNPN and CDR2 SVGIG (reference sequence). The CDR3 is CAWNRDKTARGTEAFF. The CDR3 nucleotides read TGTGCCTGGAACCGGGACAAAACCGCCCGAGGCACTGAAGCTTTCTTT.

The V call is TRBV18, the J call TRBJ2-6; D is unresolved. Per germline, CDR1 KGHSH and CDR2 LQKENI. The germline V and J ends were trimmed by 6 bases and 4 bases, with 13 bases remaining between them. The CDR3 sequence is 15 residues long. For the CDR3, the DNA is TGTGCCAGCTCCCTTTCTCTAGGCGGGGCCAACGTCCTGACTTTC. Its protein product is CASSLSLGGANVLTF. Looking up the rest from reference TRBV18 and TRBJ2-6 gives the full variable domain: NAGVMQNPRHLVRRRGQEARLRCSPMKGHSHVYWYRQLPEEGLKFMVYLQKENIIDESGMPKERFSAEFPKEGPSILRIQQVVRGDSAAYFCASSLSLGGANVLTFGAGSRLTVL.

This clone was found once. The chain carries TRBV19 and TRBJ1-6; possible D gene TRBD1, 6 bases. The CDR3 has 14 residues. The germline gives CDR1 LNHDA, CDR2 SQIVND (reference sequence). Trimming stripped 3 bases from V and 6 bases from J, with 9 bases between. The CDR3 sequence is CASSIGQINSPLHF. Written as DNA, the CDR3 is TGTGCCAGTAGTATTGGACAGATTAATTCACCCCTCCACTTT.

The V gene is TRBV9, the J gene TRBJ2-1; D is possibly TRBD2 (6 bases). This CDR3 has 16 residues. V lost 2 bases, J lost 9 bases, and 21 bases lay in between. The germline V gene has CDR1 SGDLS and CDR2 YYNGEE. CDR3 bases: TGTGCCAGCAGCGTTGGACGGGAGCCACCCCTTGGTGAGCAGTTCTTC. It translates to CASSVGREPPLGEQFF. The full variable domain, in which reference TRBV9 and TRBJ2-1 provide the parts outside the CDR3, is DSGVTQTPKHLITATGQRVTLRCSPRSGDLSVYWYQQSLDQGLQFLIQYYNGEERAKGNILERFSAQQFPDLHSELNLSSLELGDSALYFCASSVGREPPLGEQFFGPGTRLTVL.

The chain links TRBV6-6 to TRBJ2-1, with TRBD1 matching 10 bases. CDR3 length: 12 residues. CDR1 is MNHNY and CDR2 is SVGAGI in the germline V gene (reference sequence). For the CDR3, the DNA is TGTGGTACGGGGACAGGGGCTCTTGAGCAGTTCTTC. This sequence encodes CGTGTGALEQFF.

This rearrangement joins TRBV11-1 to TRBJ2-3, with no clear D. Germline V lookup: CDR1 SGHAT, CDR2 FQDESV (reference sequence). The CDR3 runs to 13 residues. V lost 7 bases, J lost 4 bases, and 12 bases lay in between. The CDR3 nucleotides read TGTGCCAGCAAACGGTCGGCGGCAGATACGCAGTATTTT. This gives the protein CASKRSAADTQYF.

The gene calls are TRBV14 and TRBJ2-7; 9 bases are shared with TRBD2. V trimming: 4 bases; J trimming: 0 bases; junction bases outside the gene matches: 7. The CDR3 loop spans 16 amino acids. The germline V gene has CDR1 SGHDN and CDR2 FVKESK. CDR3 coding DNA: TGTGCCAGCAGCCGGTCTAGCGGGGCTGGCTCCTACGAGCAGTACTTC. Encoded protein: CASSRSSGAGSYEQYF.

The genes are TRBV30 and TRBJ2-7, with D unclear. Germline values: CDR1 GTSNPN, CDR2 SVGIG (reference sequence). This CDR3 is built from 14 residues. The V gene lost 5 bases and the J gene lost 5 bases, with 19 bases spanning the gap. This CDR3 is CAWSSLGPTDEQYF. DNA of the CDR3: TGTGCCTGGTCGTCGTTAGGCCCCACGGACGAGCAGTACTTC.

The chain combines TRBV4-1 with TRBJ2-7; TRBD1 or TRBD2 may be the D gene (5 bases each). Trimming removed 2 bases at V and 0 bases at J, with 11 bases between. The CDR3 contains 15 residues. Germline CDR1 reads MGHRA; CDR2 reads YSYEKL. The CDR3 loop is CASSQPGRNSYEQYF. The CDR3 region has the DNA TGCGCCAGCAGCCAACCGGGGCGGAACTCCTACGAGCAGTACTTC.

The V and J genes are TRBV7-2 and TRBJ2-1, with D perhaps assigned TRBD1 or TRBD2 (5 bases each). Germline CDR1 and CDR2: SGHTA and FQGNSA. CDR3 size: 15 residues. The ends were cut back, 1 base at V and 0 bases at J, with 7 bases in the middle. CDR3 residues: CASSLDGASYNEQFF. Written as DNA, the CDR3 is TGTGCCAGCAGCTTAGACGGGGCCTCCTACAATGAGCAGTTCTTC. Looking up the rest from reference TRBV7-2 and TRBJ2-1 gives the full variable domain: GAGVSQSPSNKVTEKGKDVELRCDPISGHTALYWYRQSLGQGLEFLIYFQGNSAPDKSGLPSDRFSAERTGGSVSTLTIQRTQQEDSAVYLCASSLDGASYNEQFFGPGTRLTVL.

V gene TRBV6-6 combines with J gene TRBJ2-7; 8 nucleotides line up with TRBD1. The CDR3 runs to 16 residues. V lost 6 bases, J lost 2 bases, and 12 bases stayed unmatched. Germline V lookup: CDR1 MNHNY, CDR2 SVGAGI (reference sequence). The DNA for the CDR3 is TGTGCCAGCAGGCAAACAGGGGGAATAACAGCCTACGAGCAGTACTTC. The encoded protein is CASRQTGGITAYEQYF.

V usage is TRBV11-3 and J usage is TRBJ2-1; possibly TRBD2 for D (6 bases). This CDR3 region has 15 residues. V lost 1 base and J lost 3, with 10 bases in between. Germline-derived CDR1 and CDR2 are SGHNT and YENEEA. The CDR3 is CASSLGRGSYNEQFF. In nucleotides, the CDR3 is TGTGCCAGCAGCTTAGGTCGGGGGAGCTACAATGAGCAGTTCTTC.

The chain recombines TRBV29-1 with TRBJ1-1; D is uncertain. Per the germline V gene, CDR1 is SQVTM and CDR2 is ANQGSEA. This CDR3 region has 14 residues. V was pared by 6 bases and J by 5 bases, with 19 bases between. The CDR3 region is CSVDLRVQITEAFF. CDR3 DNA sequence: TGCAGCGTGGACCTCCGGGTGCAAATTACTGAAGCTTTCTTT.